Listed below are T cell receptor beta chains from one sample, sequenced in a study of T cells after yellow fever vaccination. From the 5' RACE reads, TCRdb called clonotypes with MiXCR, one entry per CDR3 protein. The table lists 250,000 to 400,000 distinct CDR3 sequences, roughly 4% of them singletons. Material: PBMCs, obtained 5 days after the yellow fever booster vaccination. These receptors were collected from a young man who received the YFV17D yellow fever vaccine. The conserved cysteine and the conserved F or W are not part of the CDR3 here.

v_call: TRBV20-1
cdr3_aa: SARDPGGAYTGELF

v_call: TRBV2
cdr3_aa: ASSPGQGDREQY

v_call: TRBV20-1
cdr3_aa: SAPGLAGGIYNEQF

v_call: TRBV7-8
cdr3_aa: ASSSWTGSNQPQH

v_call: TRBV5-5
cdr3_aa: ASSPTDLYGYT

v_call: TRBV10-2
cdr3_aa: ASSEAGKGTEAF

v_call: TRBV20-1
cdr3_aa: SARETGGSGPQH

v_call: TRBV6-2/TRBV6-3
cdr3_aa: ASSYSGLASPDTQY

v_call: TRBV6-1
cdr3_aa: ASTTNSGANVLT

v_call: TRBV12-3/TRBV12-4
cdr3_aa: ASSFDLGSPTEAF

v_call: TRBV3-1
cdr3_aa: AARTGGTEAF

v_call: TRBV7-6
cdr3_aa: ASSSPPGSQF

v_call: TRBV6-5
cdr3_aa: ASTTTARRPDTQY

v_call: TRBV3-1
cdr3_aa: ASSQDPAVTDTQY

v_call: TRBV7-9
cdr3_aa: ASSLTSGGALYEQY

v_call: TRBV5-1
cdr3_aa: ASSLVAQQF

v_call: TRBV28
cdr3_aa: ASRPGGEKLF

v_call: TRBV27
cdr3_aa: ASSPTQDRAPYEQY

v_call: TRBV4-2
cdr3_aa: ASSQEPGLAGTSYNEQF

v_call: TRBV6-5
cdr3_aa: ASTISGGAREQF

v_call: TRBV7-6
cdr3_aa: ASSLGLSADTQY

v_call: TRBV3-1
cdr3_aa: ASSPSAGREKLF

v_call: TRBV20-1
cdr3_aa: SATATSGAPSGANVLT

v_call: TRBV7-2
cdr3_aa: ASSSGLMGYGYT

v_call: TRBV6-5
cdr3_aa: ASKTGGSEKLF

v_call: TRBV6-5
cdr3_aa: ASSSRRAGENTIY

v_call: TRBV24-1
cdr3_aa: ATSDRGVNTGELF

v_call: TRBV9
cdr3_aa: ASSPRGGANQETQY

v_call: TRBV9
cdr3_aa: ASSVAGQNYGYT

v_call: TRBV9
cdr3_aa: ASSEGIQGYNQPQH

v_call: TRBV7-9
cdr3_aa: ASRPGPRSDTQY

v_call: TRBV4-3
cdr3_aa: ASSQKGAGGGADEQF

v_call: TRBV20-1
cdr3_aa: SAQGLAGLPSYNEQF

v_call: TRBV11-1
cdr3_aa: ASSLGGWAPEERSNQPQH

v_call: TRBV5-4
cdr3_aa: ASSPPDSTDTQY

v_call: TRBV18
cdr3_aa: ASSRSTNTGELF

v_call: TRBV5-1
cdr3_aa: ASRIGTADSYNSPLH

v_call: TRBV7-6
cdr3_aa: ASSPRGAEQY

v_call: TRBV6-5
cdr3_aa: ASSPLLGQGLSTEAF

v_call: TRBV7-2
cdr3_aa: ASKSGTTVWQY

v_call: TRBV27
cdr3_aa: ASSLSIAGRMGTEAF

v_call: TRBV4-2
cdr3_aa: ASSQGGGATNEKLF

v_call: TRBV15
cdr3_aa: ATSRDRQGATDTQY

v_call: TRBV18
cdr3_aa: ASSPTDRLNTEAF

v_call: TRBV5-1
cdr3_aa: ASSLAGSGRSDTQY

v_call: TRBV12-3/TRBV12-4
cdr3_aa: ASSSPRGAGGYNEQF

v_call: TRBV7-3
cdr3_aa: ASSLEATGPGELF